What follows describes a single TCR beta chain. Its antigen specificity is not known. Base qualities are missing; no much larger clone stands one base away. TCR CDR3 regions were amplified from genomic DNA by multiplex PCR using the deep immunoSEQ assay. Extracted genomic DNA from each cell subset was spread evenly across all wells of several immunoSEQ 96-well plates, with each plate serving as a replicate. Each replicate PCR for sorted subsets received approximately 220 ng genomic DNA, equal to roughly 29,000 T cell genomes. Purified libraries were quantified with a Qubit 3.0 fluorometer, sized on a Bioanalyzer 2100, and re-quantified with the KAPA Library Quantification kit. Every immunoSEQ 96-well plate was sequenced on a separate single-read 150-cycle Illumina NextSeq 550 flow cell. Per the source publication's procedure: Because only junctional sequences without quality scores were contained in the immunoSEQ output, filtering matching that applied to full-length reads could not be performed. To assign V/J genes and CDR3, sequences were annotated against IMGT germline references using PyIR, a Python wrapper for IgBLAST v1.9. Reads were filtered out if the reads had weak V/J assignments (E-value above 1e-6), no CDR3, stop codons, out-of-frame junctions, or ambiguous translated residues. V3J clonotypes were defined as sequences sharing an identical inferred V gene, J gene, and CDR3 amino acid sequence. Percentage overlap between repertoires was calculated by dividing the number of shared unique clonotypes by the size of the smaller repertoire. Repertoire richness was assessed with RTK rarefaction, the Chao1 estimator, and Recon v2.1 estimates of unobserved clonotypes. For all TCRbeta clonotypes obtained by the gDNA method from a handful of donors, generation probabilities were computed with OLGA. TCRdb limited this immuneACCESS table to in-frame rearrangements with V and J called. A share of clones is missing; checked studies link under half to unresolved V genes, and the rest is unexplained. V, J and clone size were drawn from that table, and D and trimming were deduced from the DNA. The sample table shows about 1 million clones, and 65% to 75% are seen once. The ten top clones hold roughly 1.5% of the sample.

This record belongs to a study of shared clonotypes between healthy human individuals (dated by TCRdb to the early 2020s). Background on the whole study: The cohort comprised a couple of women and a few men aged 18 to 49 years. Leukapheresis yielded between about 0.94 and 8.9 billion PBMCs per donor. The study deeply sequenced blood TCR repertoires of 5 or 6 healthy adults to estimate repertoire size and the extent of clonotype sharing between individuals. Per donor, three plates each were used for CD4 naive and CD4 memory, two for CD8 naive, and one for CD8 memory. To increase sequencing depth and limit assay-specific biases, TCR repertoire library preparation and sequencing were carried out by different laboratories using diverse techniques. Study-level results and caveats: Estimated clonotype richness was generally larger for naive than for memory subsets. Compared with non-shared clonotypes, the clonotypes found in all four sorted-subset donors had higher generation probabilities. Pairwise subsampling led to the expectation that sequencing depth would affect the degree of clonotype sharing among donors. Even with the large sequencing depth, rarefaction of the sorted-subset datasets indicated that sequencing was incomplete. The genetic and exposure-history diversity represented was limited by the small number of donors. Sampling was limited to blood, and TCR repertoires in tissue likely differ from TCR repertoires in blood. Approximately 5% of naive CD4, more than 3% of naive CD8, roughly 2.4% of memory CD4, and approximately 0.4% of memory CD8 clonotypes were shared across several donors.

The donors were healthy, HIV-negative adults with no recently reported acute infections or vaccinations. Only Caucasian adults living in Nashville, Tennessee, USA were represented among the donors. CD4+ T cells were enriched by magnetic negative selection, after which naive cells were positively selected on CD45RA and the negative fraction was taken as the memory subset. After blood collection by leukapheresis, PBMCs were isolated using Ficoll-Histopaque density gradient centrifugation and then cryopreserved in the vapor phase of liquid nitrogen. Analytical flow cytometry was used to check the purity and quantity of every magnetically sorted T cell population. Genomic DNA was isolated from each sorted fraction and quantified by UV absorbance on a Nanodrop 2000c. The junction shows trimming of 8 bases on V and 4 bases on J, plus 9 bases between the germline ends. From the cysteine up to the phenylalanine, the CDR3 has a length of 12 residues. Of the read, only the CDR3 DNA is kept; its 36 bases are in frame from base 1. CDR1 and CDR2, looked up from the germline V gene, are MNHEY and SVGAGI.

The receptor's source is a young man in good health. Sequenced material: memory CD4+ T cells sorted from blood. The sample's cell subset or site, from its label and the paper: CD45RA-negative fraction. The V and J segments used are TRBV6-5 and TRBJ1-3; no confident D gene assignment can be made. Here the CDR3 is given as CASLGFGNTIYF. In nucleotides, the sequence is TGTGCCAGCCTTGGGTTCGGAAACACCATATATTTT.